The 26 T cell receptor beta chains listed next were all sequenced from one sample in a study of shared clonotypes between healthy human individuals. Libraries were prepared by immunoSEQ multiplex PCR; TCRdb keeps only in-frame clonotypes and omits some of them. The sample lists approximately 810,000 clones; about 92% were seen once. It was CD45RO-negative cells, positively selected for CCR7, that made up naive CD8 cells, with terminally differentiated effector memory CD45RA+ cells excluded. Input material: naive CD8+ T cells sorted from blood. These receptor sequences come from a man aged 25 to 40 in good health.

This CDR3 reads CAWSATGTLLEAFF. DNA for the CDR3: TGTGCCTGGAGTGCAACCGGGACACTTCTTGAAGCTTTCTTT. The V and J genes are TRBV30 and TRBJ1-1; the D gene is possibly TRBD1 (6 bases). Trimming pared 1 base from V and 7 bases from J, leaving 16 bases between. The CDR3 runs 14 residues. CDR1 is GTSNPN, CDR2 SVGIG, per germline (reference sequence).

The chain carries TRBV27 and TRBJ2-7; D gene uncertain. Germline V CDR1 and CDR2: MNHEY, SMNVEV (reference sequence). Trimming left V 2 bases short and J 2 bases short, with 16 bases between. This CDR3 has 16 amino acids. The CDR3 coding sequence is TGTGCCAGCAGTTTAAATCAAGGAGTCAAAGCCTACGAGCAGTACTTC. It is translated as CASSLNQGVKAYEQYF.

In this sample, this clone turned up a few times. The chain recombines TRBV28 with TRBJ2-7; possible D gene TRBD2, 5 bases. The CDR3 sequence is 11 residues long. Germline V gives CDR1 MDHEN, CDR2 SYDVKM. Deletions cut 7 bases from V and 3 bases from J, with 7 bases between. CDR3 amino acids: CASMEDYEQYF. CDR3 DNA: TGTGCCAGCATGGAGGACTACGAGCAGTACTTC.

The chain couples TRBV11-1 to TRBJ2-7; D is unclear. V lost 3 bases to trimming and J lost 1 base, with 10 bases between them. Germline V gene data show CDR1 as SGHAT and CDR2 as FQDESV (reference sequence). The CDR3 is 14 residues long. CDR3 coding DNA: TGTGCCAGCAGCTTCGGATTCCCTTCCTACGAGCAGTACTTC. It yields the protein CASSFGFPSYEQYF.

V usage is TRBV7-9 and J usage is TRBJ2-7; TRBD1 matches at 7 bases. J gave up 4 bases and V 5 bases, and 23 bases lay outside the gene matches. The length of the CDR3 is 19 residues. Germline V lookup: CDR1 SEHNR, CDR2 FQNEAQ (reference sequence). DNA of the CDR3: TGTGCCAGCAGCAATCGTGGCGGTACCGGGACAGTTTTGGTTTACGAGCAGTACTTC. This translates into CASSNRGGTGTVLVYEQYF.

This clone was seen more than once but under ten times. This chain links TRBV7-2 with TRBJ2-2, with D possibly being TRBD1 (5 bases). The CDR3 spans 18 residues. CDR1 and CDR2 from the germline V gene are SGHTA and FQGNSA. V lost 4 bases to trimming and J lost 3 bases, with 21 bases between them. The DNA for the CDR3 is TGTGCCAGCAGCTCACCCGACAGTTACGGAACGGACACCGGGGAGCTGTTTTTT. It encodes CASSSPDSYGTDTGELFF.

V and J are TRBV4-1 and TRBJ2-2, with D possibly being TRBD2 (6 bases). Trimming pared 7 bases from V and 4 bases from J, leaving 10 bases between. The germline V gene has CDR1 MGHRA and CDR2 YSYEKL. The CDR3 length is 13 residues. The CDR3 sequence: CASKGAGTGELFF. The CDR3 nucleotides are TGCGCCAGCAAAGGAGCGGGCACCGGGGAGCTGTTTTTT.

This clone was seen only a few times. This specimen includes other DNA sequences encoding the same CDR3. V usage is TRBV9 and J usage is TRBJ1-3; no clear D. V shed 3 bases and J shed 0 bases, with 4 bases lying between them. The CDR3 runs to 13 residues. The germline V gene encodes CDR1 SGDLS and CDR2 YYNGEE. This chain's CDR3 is CASSDTSGNTIYF. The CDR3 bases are TGTGCCAGCAGCGATACCTCTGGAAACACCATATATTTT.

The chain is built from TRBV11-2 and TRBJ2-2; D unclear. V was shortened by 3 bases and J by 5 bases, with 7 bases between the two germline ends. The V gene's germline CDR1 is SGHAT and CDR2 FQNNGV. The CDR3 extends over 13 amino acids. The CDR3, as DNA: TGTGCCAGCAGCTTGAAAGGGACCGGGGAGCTGTTTTTT. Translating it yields CASSLKGTGELFF.

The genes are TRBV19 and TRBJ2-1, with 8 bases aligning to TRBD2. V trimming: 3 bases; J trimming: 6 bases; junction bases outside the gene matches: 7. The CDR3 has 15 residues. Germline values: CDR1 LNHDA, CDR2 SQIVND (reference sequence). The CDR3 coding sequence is TGTGCCAGTAGTATCTATAGCGGGACTTTCAATGAGCAGTTCTTC. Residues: CASSIYSGTFNEQFF. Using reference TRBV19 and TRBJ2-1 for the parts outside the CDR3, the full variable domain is DGGITQSPKYLFRKEGQNVTLSCEQNLNHDAMYWYRQDPGQGLRLIYYSQIVNDFQKGDIAEGYSVSREKKESFPLTVTSAQKNPTAFYLCASSIYSGTFNEQFFGPGTRLTVL.

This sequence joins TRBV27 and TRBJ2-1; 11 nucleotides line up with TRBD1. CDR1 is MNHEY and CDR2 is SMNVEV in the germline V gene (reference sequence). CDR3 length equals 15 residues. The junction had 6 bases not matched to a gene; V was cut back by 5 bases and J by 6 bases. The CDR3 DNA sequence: TGTGCCAGCAGTCCTGGGACAGGGGGTGGCAATGAGCAGTTCTTC. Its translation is CASSPGTGGGNEQFF.

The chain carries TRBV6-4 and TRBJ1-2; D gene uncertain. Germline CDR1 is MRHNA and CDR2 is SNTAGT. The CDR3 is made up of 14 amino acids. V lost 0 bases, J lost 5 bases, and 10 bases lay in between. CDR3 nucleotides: TGTGCCAGCAGTGACTCTGGAGGGCATTATGGCTACACCTTC. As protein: CASSDSGGHYGYTF.

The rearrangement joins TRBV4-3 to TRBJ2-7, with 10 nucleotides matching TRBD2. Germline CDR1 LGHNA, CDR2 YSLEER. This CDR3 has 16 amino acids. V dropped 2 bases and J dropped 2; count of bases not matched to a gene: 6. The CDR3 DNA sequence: TGCGCCAGCAGCCAAAGTGTGAGCGGGAGGGCCTACGAGCAGTACTTC. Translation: CASSQSVSGRAYEQYF.

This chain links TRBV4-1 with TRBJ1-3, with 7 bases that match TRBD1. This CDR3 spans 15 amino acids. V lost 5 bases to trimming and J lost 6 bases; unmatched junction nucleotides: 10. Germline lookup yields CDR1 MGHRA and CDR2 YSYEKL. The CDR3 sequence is CASSDRTGPPNTIYF. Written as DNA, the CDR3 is TGCGCCAGCAGCGACCGGACAGGCCCGCCAAACACCATATATTTT.

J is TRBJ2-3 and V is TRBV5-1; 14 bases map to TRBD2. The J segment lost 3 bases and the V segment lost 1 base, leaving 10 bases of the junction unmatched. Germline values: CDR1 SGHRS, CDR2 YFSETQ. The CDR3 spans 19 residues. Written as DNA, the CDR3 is TGCGCCAGCAGCTTGCCTAGAGGACTAGCGGGAGGTCGGACAGATACGCAGTATTTT. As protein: CASSLPRGLAGGRTDTQYF.

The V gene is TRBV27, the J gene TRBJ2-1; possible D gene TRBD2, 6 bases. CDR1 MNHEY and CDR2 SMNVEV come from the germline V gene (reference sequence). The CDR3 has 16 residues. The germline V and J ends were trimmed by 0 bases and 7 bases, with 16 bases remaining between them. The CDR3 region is CASSLSASALWNEQFF. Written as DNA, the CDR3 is TGTGCCAGCAGTTTATCGGCTAGCGCCCTATGGAATGAGCAGTTCTTC.

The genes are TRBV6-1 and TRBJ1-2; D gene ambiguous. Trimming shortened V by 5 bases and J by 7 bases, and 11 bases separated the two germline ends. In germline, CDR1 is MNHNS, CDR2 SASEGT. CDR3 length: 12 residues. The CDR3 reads CASSPGPPGYTF. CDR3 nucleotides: TGTGCCAGCAGTCCAGGTCCCCCTGGCTACACCTTC.

In nucleotides, the CDR3 is TGTGCCAGCAGTTTCCTCCGGGGAAGTCAGCCCCAGCATTTT. Translated: CASSFLRGSQPQHF. This sequence joins TRBV28 and TRBJ1-5; unclear D gene. The CDR3 contains 14 residues. The V gene's germline CDR1 is MDHEN and CDR2 SYDVKM. V gave up 3 bases and J gave up 6 bases, with 12 bases separating them. Together with reference TRBV28 and TRBJ1-5, the CDR3 gives the full variable domain: DVKVTQSSRYLVKRTGEKVFLECVQDMDHENMFWYRQDPGLGLRLIYFSYDVKMKEKGDIPEGYSVSREKKERFSLILESASTNQTSMYLCASSFLRGSQPQHFGDGTRLSIL.

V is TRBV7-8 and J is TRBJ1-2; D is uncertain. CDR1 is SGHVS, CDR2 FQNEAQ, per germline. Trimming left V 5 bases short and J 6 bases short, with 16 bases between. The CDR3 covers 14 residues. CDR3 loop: CASSKFDGLDGYTF. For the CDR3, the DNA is TGTGCCAGCAGCAAATTTGACGGGCTAGATGGCTACACCTTC.

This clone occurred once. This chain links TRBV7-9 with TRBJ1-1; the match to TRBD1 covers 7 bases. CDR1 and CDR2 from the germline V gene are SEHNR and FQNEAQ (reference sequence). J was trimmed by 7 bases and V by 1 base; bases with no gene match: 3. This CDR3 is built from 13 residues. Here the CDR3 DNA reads TGTGCCAGCAGCTTAGAGGGGGCGGTTGAAGCTTTCTTT. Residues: CASSLEGAVEAFF. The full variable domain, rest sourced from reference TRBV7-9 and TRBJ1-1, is DTGVSQNPRHKITKRGQNVTFRCDPISEHNRLYWYRQTLGQGPEFLTYFQNEAQLEKSRLLSDRFSAERPKGSFSTLEIQRTEQGDSAMYLCASSLEGAVEAFFGQGTRLTVV.

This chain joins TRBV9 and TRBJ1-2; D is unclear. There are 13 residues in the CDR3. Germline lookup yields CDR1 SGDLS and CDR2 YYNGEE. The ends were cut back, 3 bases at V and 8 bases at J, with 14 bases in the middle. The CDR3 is CASSELGSWGYTF. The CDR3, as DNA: TGTGCCAGCAGCGAGCTCGGGAGTTGGGGCTACACCTTC.

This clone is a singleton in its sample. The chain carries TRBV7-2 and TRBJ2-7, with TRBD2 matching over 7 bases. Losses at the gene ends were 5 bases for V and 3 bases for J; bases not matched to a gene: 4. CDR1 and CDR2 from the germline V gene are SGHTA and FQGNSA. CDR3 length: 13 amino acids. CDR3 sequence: CASSPGLVYEQYF. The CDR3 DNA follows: TGTGCCAGCAGCCCAGGACTAGTCTACGAGCAGTACTTC.

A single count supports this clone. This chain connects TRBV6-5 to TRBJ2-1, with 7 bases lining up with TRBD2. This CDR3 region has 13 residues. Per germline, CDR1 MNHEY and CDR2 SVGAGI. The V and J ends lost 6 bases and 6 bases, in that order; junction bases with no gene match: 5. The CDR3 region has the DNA TGTGCCAGCAGCCCCACTAGCGTCAATGAGCAGTTCTTC. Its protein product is CASSPTSVNEQFF.

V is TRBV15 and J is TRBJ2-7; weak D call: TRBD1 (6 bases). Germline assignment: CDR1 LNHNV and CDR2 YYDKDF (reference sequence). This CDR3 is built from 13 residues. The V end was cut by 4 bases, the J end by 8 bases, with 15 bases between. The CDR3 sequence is CATSTDLQGQQYF. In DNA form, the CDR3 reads TGTGCCACCAGCACTGATCTACAGGGCCAGCAGTACTTC.

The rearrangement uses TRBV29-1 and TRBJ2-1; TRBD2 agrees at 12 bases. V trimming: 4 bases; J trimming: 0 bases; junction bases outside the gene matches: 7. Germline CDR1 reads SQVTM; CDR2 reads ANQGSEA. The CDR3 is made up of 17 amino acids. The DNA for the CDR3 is TGCAGCGTTGGGACTAGCGGGACCCTGAGCTCCTACAATGAGCAGTTCTTC. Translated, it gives CSVGTSGTLSSYNEQFF.

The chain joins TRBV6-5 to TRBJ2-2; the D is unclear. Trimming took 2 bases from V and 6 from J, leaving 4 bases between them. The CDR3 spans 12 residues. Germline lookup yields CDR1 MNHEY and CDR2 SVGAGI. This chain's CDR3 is CASSYVAGELFF. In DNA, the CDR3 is TGTGCCAGCAGTTACGTAGCCGGGGAGCTGTTTTTT.